The 9 T cell receptor beta chains listed next were all sequenced from one sample in a study of regulatory T cells in long-lasting Graves disease. To make TCR beta libraries, researchers used iRepertoire HTBI primers and Arm-PCR of CDR3 regions. TCRdb re-analysed the multiplex PCR reads in MiXCR, keeping a single row per CDR3 protein. The data hold around 460,000 distinct CDR3 sequences, with approximately 23% observed a single time. Stated time point: persistent/refractory GD, antithyroid drugs over 5 years with positive TRAb. Preparation of the TCR library used RNA extracted from PBMCs. The sample was peripheral blood mononuclear cells (PBMCs), taken when the disease was refractory, from a patient treated with antithyroid drugs. The receptors shown here come from a female donor with Graves disease.

In its sample, this clonotype was seen many times. One junction end does not reproduce the germline sequence, and a read error may be involved. This CDR3 is CASTDPGQGYGELFF. The DNA of the CDR3 is TGTGCCAGCACCGATCCGGGACAGGGGTACGGGGAGCTGTTTTTC. The gene calls are TRBV28 and TRBJ2-2, with 10 bases matching TRBD1. In germline, CDR1 is MDHEN, CDR2 SYDVKM. This CDR3 is built from 15 residues. The full variable domain, rest sourced from reference TRBV28 and TRBJ2-2, is DVKVTQSSRYLVKRTGEKVFLECVQDMDHENMFWYRQDPGLGLRLIYFSYDVKMKEKGDIPEGYSVSREKKERFSLILESASTNQTSMYLCASTDPGQGYGELFFGEGSRLTVL.

This clonotype was counted many times. The V gene is TRBV18, the J gene TRBJ1-4; D is uncertain. This CDR3 comprises 15 residues. V shed 4 bases and J shed 5 bases, with 14 bases lying between them. The V gene's germline CDR1 is KGHSH and CDR2 LQKENI. The CDR3 bases are TGTGCCAGCTCACTCCTAGGCGGCGACAATGAAAAACTGTTTTTT. Protein product: CASSLLGGDNEKLFF.

This sequence joins TRBV11-3 and TRBJ2-1; 10 bases line up with TRBD2. CDR1 is SGHNT, CDR2 YENEEA, per germline. V was clipped by 5 bases and J by 0 bases; unmatched bases: 7. This CDR3 is 17 amino acids long. CDR3 in DNA: TGTGCCAGCAGCCCCCCCACTAGCGGGATCTCCTACAATGAGCAGTTCTTC. Translation: CASSPPTSGISYNEQFF.

This clonotype was seen repeatedly, ten times or more. The chain employs TRBV2 and TRBJ1-5; no reliable D call. The V gene lost 0 bases and the J gene lost 5 bases, with 8 bases spanning the gap. The CDR3 contains 14 residues. Germline V gene lookup returns CDR1 SNHLY and CDR2 FYNNEI. CDR3: CASSEATVDQPQHF. The CDR3 bases are TGTGCCAGCAGTGAAGCTACAGTAGATCAGCCCCAGCATTTT. Complete variable domain (other parts from reference TRBV2 and TRBJ1-5): EPEVTQTPSHQVTQMGQEVILRCVPISNHLYFYWYRQILGQKVEFLVSFYNNEISEKSEIFDDQFSVERPDGSNFTLKIRSTKLEDSAMYFCASSEATVDQPQHFGDGTRLSIL.

This clonotype was seen repeatedly, ten times or more. J is TRBJ1-2 and V is TRBV12-3 or TRBV12-4; perhaps TRBD1 as D (5 bases). The CDR3 is made up of 16 amino acids. V lost 2 bases, J lost 3 bases, and 16 bases lay in between. CDR3 in amino acids: CASSLMAGMFDYGYTF. The CDR3 nucleotides are TGTGCCAGCAGTTTAATGGCAGGGATGTTTGACTATGGCTACACCTTC.

The chain has TRBV7-2 and TRBJ2-2, with D perhaps being TRBD1 or TRBD2 (6 bases each). V shed 5 bases and J shed 5 bases, with 24 bases lying between them. The length of the CDR3 is 18 residues. Germline loops: CDR1 SGHTA, CDR2 FQGNSA. The CDR3: CASSPPGGEVMWTGELFF. CDR3 bases: TGTGCCAGCAGCCCGCCCGGGGGCGAGGTGATGTGGACCGGGGAGCTGTTTTTT.

In this sample, this clonotype turned up many times. The chain carries TRBV6-1 and TRBJ1-2; 8 positions match TRBD1. The junction had 4 bases not matched to a gene; V was cut back by 6 bases and J by 4 bases. This CDR3 region has 13 residues. CDR1 MNHNS and CDR2 SASEGT come from the germline V gene. In DNA form, the CDR3 reads TGTGCCAGCAGAGACAGGGGAATCTATGGCTACACCTTC. Protein: CASRDRGIYGYTF.

At least ten counts were recorded for this clonotype. V gene TRBV28 combines with J gene TRBJ1-5; D gene unclear. The CDR3 covers 16 residues. Germline V lookup: CDR1 MDHEN, CDR2 SYDVKM. The ends were cut back, 5 bases at V and 2 bases at J, with 16 bases in the middle. CDR3 sequence: CASSPSSLGGNQPQHF. CDR3 bases: TGTGCCAGCAGTCCGTCCAGTCTTGGGGGCAATCAGCCCCAGCATTTT.

Ten or more counts support this clonotype. The genes are TRBV7-2 and TRBJ2-7, with 9 bases fitting TRBD2. V lost 1 base, J lost 5 bases, and 6 bases stayed unmatched. This CDR3 is built from 15 residues. In germline, CDR1 is SGHTA, CDR2 FQGNSA. The CDR3 is CASSLVAGGVDEQYF. The CDR3 nucleotides are TGTGCCAGCAGCTTAGTGGCGGGAGGGGTGGACGAGCAGTACTTC.